The 21 T cell receptor beta chains given below trace back to one sample, sequenced in a study of response to subunit inactivated influenza vaccine. Via MiXCR, TCRdb re-called the RT-PCR reads, giving one row per CDR3 protein. The sample includes roughly 710,000 distinct CDR3 sequences, 14% seen only once; the top ten take less than 9%. The input for sequencing was PBMCs from blood, taken less than 15 days before vaccination. The receptors here all came from a man between 50 and 59 years old who received an inactivated influenza vaccine.

The CDR3 DNA is TGTGCCAGCAGCATAGACAGGGCCCCCTACGAGCAGTACTTC. Its protein product is CASSIDRAPYEQYF. The chain links TRBV7-9 to TRBJ2-7, with 7 bases aligning to TRBD1. The CDR3 consists of 14 residues. Per the germline V gene, CDR1 is SEHNR and CDR2 is FQNEAQ (reference sequence). J was trimmed by 2 bases and V by 5 bases; bases with no gene match: 6.

This clonotype was counted between two and nine times. The V gene is TRBV11-2, the J gene TRBJ2-7; D unclear. CDR3 size: 13 residues. Trimming stripped 5 bases from V and 0 bases from J, with 8 bases between. CDR1 SGHAT and CDR2 FQNNGV come from the germline V gene. The CDR3 sequence: CASSQPSSYEQYF. Written as DNA, the CDR3 is TGTGCCAGCAGCCAACCGAGCTCCTACGAGCAGTACTTC.

This clonotype has only a few counts. This chain uses TRBV10-3 with TRBJ2-2, with TRBD2 matching over 7 bases. There are 17 residues in the CDR3. The germline gives CDR1 ENHRY, CDR2 SYGVKD. J gave up 0 bases and V 5 bases, and 9 bases lay outside the gene matches. CDR3 sequence reads: CAISRGAGITNTGELFF. The CDR3 DNA reads TGTGCCATCAGTAGGGGAGCGGGGATCACGAACACCGGGGAGCTGTTTTTT.

This clonotype appeared a few times. Relative to the germline gene, one junction end is altered; a read error may explain this. The CDR3 region is CAGSLGLQAWTSGRPSTDTQYF. The CDR3 nucleotides are TGTGCCGGCAGCTTAGGCCTACAGGCCTGGACTAGCGGGAGGCCAAGCACAGATACGCAGTATTTT. The chain has TRBV7-2 and TRBJ2-3; 14 nucleotides align to TRBD2. This CDR3 spans 22 amino acids. Germline V gene data show CDR1 as SGHTA and CDR2 as FQGNSA.

This clonotype showed up just a few times. The chain employs TRBV11-2 and TRBJ2-3; 7 positions agree with TRBD2. This CDR3 has 16 amino acids. Trimming took 1 base from V and 8 from J; bases not matched to a gene: 12. Germline CDR1 reads SGHAT; CDR2 reads FQNNGV. The CDR3 DNA follows: TGTGCCAGCAGCTTAGGTCTCGCGGCTGGCGGGAGTACGCAGTATTTT. It encodes CASSLGLAAGGSTQYF.

This clonotype was found many times. The genes are TRBV5-1 and TRBJ2-1, with 8 positions matching TRBD1. The CDR3 is made up of 13 amino acids. J gave up 7 bases and V 3 bases, and 3 bases lay outside the gene matches. The germline gives CDR1 SGHRS, CDR2 YFSETQ. CDR3 bases: TGCGCCAGCAGCTCCTGGACAGGGAATGAGCAGTTCTTC. This codes for CASSSWTGNEQFF. Full variable domain (rest looked up from reference TRBV5-1 and TRBJ2-1): KAGVTQTPRYLIKTRGQQVTLSCSPISGHRSVSWYQQTPGQGLQFLFEYFSETQRNKGNFPGRFSGRQFSNSRSEMNVSTLELGDSALYLCASSSWTGNEQFFGPGTRLTVL.

The chain carries TRBV20-1 and TRBJ1-2, with D possibly matching TRBD1 (6 bases). Trimming took off 6 bases at V and 6 bases at J, with 14 bases between the two ends. This CDR3 is built from 12 residues. Germline V gives CDR1 DFQATT, CDR2 SNEGSKA (reference sequence). The DNA of the CDR3 is TGCAGTGCCCCGGACAGATACAATGGCTACACCTTC. Its protein product is CSAPDRYNGYTF.

The rearrangement uses TRBV4-1 and TRBJ2-5, with TRBD2 matching over 13 bases. This CDR3 contains 16 residues. Germline V gives CDR1 MGHRA, CDR2 YSYEKL. V trimming: 5 bases; J trimming: 2 bases; junction bases outside the gene matches: 5. The CDR3 region is CASSLRTSGGQETQYF. The CDR3 coding sequence is TGCGCCAGCAGCTTGCGGACTAGCGGGGGACAAGAGACCCAGTACTTC.

This clonotype occurred a few times. The chain has TRBV6-4 and TRBJ1-5; 7 nucleotides agree with TRBD1. V shed 4 bases, J shed 4 bases, and the junction held 7 bases outside the gene matches. Germline V CDR1 and CDR2: MRHNA, SNTAGT. This CDR3 spans 15 amino acids. CDR3 nucleotides: TGTGCCAGCAGTGCTTACCCGGGACAGAATCAGCCCCAGCATTTT. Translating gives CASSAYPGQNQPQHF.

A single count supports this clonotype. The CDR3 sequence: CASSQELAGGRREQFF. CDR3 nucleotides: TGTGCCAGCAGCCAAGAACTAGCGGGAGGGCGTAGGGAGCAGTTCTTC. V is TRBV4-2 and J is TRBJ2-1, with 13 bases lining up with TRBD2. The CDR3 covers 16 residues. Germline values: CDR1 LGHNA, CDR2 YNFKEQ. V trimming: 0 bases; J trimming: 10 bases; junction bases outside the gene matches: 6.

This clonotype was counted a few times. This sequence joins TRBV20-1 and TRBJ2-7; 8 positions agree with TRBD1. Germline V gives CDR1 DFQATT, CDR2 SNEGSKA (reference sequence). V shed 1 base and J 2 bases; nucleotides not matched to a gene: 7. The CDR3 is 15 residues long. This CDR3 reads CSARVGGTGTYEQYF. The CDR3 DNA reads as TGCAGTGCTAGAGTTGGGGGGACAGGAACCTACGAGCAGTACTTC.

A word on this clonotype: A much larger clone sits a single nucleotide away, making a read error possible. The rearrangement links TRBV5-6 to TRBJ2-2; 8 positions agree with TRBD1. Per germline, CDR1 SGHDT and CDR2 YYEEEE. This CDR3 region has 15 residues. Here the CDR3 DNA reads TGTGCCAGCGGCGCAGGGGGCCTGAACACCAGGGAGCTGTTTTTT. This translates into CASGAGGLNTRELFF.

The chain is built from TRBV29-1 and TRBJ1-2, with 7 nucleotides matching TRBD1. Losses at the gene ends were 7 bases for V and 6 bases for J; bases not matched to a gene: 11. CDR3 length: 13 residues. Germline CDR1 reads SQVTM; CDR2 reads ANQGSEA. The DNA of the CDR3 is TGCAGCGGCTCGAGACAGGGTAGCGATGGCTACACCTTC. Its protein product is CSGSRQGSDGYTF.

The V and J genes are TRBV21-1 and TRBJ2-1; the table's TRBD1 call for D was not verified on the DNA. TRBV21-1 is an annotated pseudogene. This CDR3 is 16 amino acids long. The CDR3 loop is CASSRTVRDSYNEQFF. As DNA, the CDR3 is TGTGCCAGCAGCCGGACAGTCCGGGACTCCTACAATGAGCAGTTCTTC.

The chain uses TRBV20-1 and TRBJ1-4; 7 bases match TRBD1. Germline V gene sequence: CDR1 DFQATT, CDR2 SNEGSKA (reference sequence). V shed 5 bases and J 2 bases; nucleotides not matched to a gene: 2. The CDR3 contains 13 residues. The CDR3 coding sequence is TGCAGTGCTCCGGGACAGACTAATGAAAAACTGTTTTTT. Translating it yields CSAPGQTNEKLFF.

The CDR3 sequence: CASSTDREHEQYF. The CDR3, as DNA: TGTGCCAGCAGTACTGACAGGGAGCACGAGCAGTACTTC. V usage is TRBV12-3 or TRBV12-4 and J usage is TRBJ2-7; the match to TRBD1 covers 7 bases. V was clipped by 5 bases and J by 5 bases; unmatched bases: 6. The CDR3 totals 13 residues.

This clonotype has only a few counts. The rearrangement links TRBV5-1 to TRBJ2-7; 8 bases match TRBD2. After removal of 7 bases from V and 1 base from J, the junction contained 4 bases not matched to a gene. The CDR3 is 13 residues long. Germline V lookup: CDR1 SGHRS, CDR2 YFSETQ. The CDR3 DNA sequence: TGCGCCAGCGGCATAGCGGGGTCCTACGAGCAGTACTTC. Protein product: CASGIAGSYEQYF.

This clonotype appeared a few times. The chain combines TRBV4-2 with TRBJ2-2; 12 nucleotides agree with TRBD2. V gave up 1 base and J gave up 2 bases; unmatched junction bases: 11. Germline CDR1 is LGHNA and CDR2 is YNFKEQ. The CDR3 length is 20 residues. CDR3 nucleotide sequence: TGTGCCAGCAGCCAAGCCCCTCTAGCGGGGGGGCCGTATAACACCGGGGAGCTGTTTTTT. This sequence encodes CASSQAPLAGGPYNTGELFF.

This rearrangement joins TRBV5-1 to TRBJ2-3; D gene ambiguous. CDR1 and CDR2 (germline): SGHRS, YFSETQ. The CDR3 spans 12 residues. Trimming took 8 bases from V and 6 from J, leaving 13 bases between them. The CDR3 loop is CASRASADTQYF. The CDR3 DNA reads TGCGCCAGTCGGGCATCCGCCGATACGCAGTATTTT. The entire variable domain, with the rest obtained from reference TRBV5-1 and TRBJ2-3, is as follows: KAGVTQTPRYLIKTRGQQVTLSCSPISGHRSVSWYQQTPGQGLQFLFEYFSETQRNKGNFPGRFSGRQFSNSRSEMNVSTLELGDSALYLCASRASADTQYFGPGTRLTVL.

There are a few counts of this clonotype. J is TRBJ1-3 and V is TRBV3-1, with unresolved D. The CDR3 sequence is 14 residues long. Per germline, CDR1 LGHDT and CDR2 YNNKEL (reference sequence). V lost 4 bases and J 4 bases, leaving 11 bases between the germline ends. The CDR3, as DNA: TGTGCCAGCAGCCGATTAACCCTGGGAAACACCATATATTTT. Protein: CASSRLTLGNTIYF.

This clonotype was observed a handful of times. This sequence joins TRBV12-3 or TRBV12-4 and TRBJ2-7, with D tentatively TRBD2 (5 bases). The V end lost 5 bases, the J end lost 2 bases, and 13 bases lay between the germline ends. CDR3 length equals 14 residues. CDR3 residues: CASSIGISPYEQYF. CDR3 nucleotide sequence: TGTGCCAGCAGTATCGGGATAAGTCCCTACGAGCAGTACTTC.